The entry below describes one TCR beta chain. Generated by immunoSEQ multiplex PCR, the TCRdb table keeps only in-frame clones and is missing some. This sample yields about 140,000 clones, of which around 92% are seen a single time; 2.5% to 4% belongs to the top ten. The source of the sample is a study of T cell responses to AZD1222 COVID-19 vaccine. The CDR3 totals 12 residues. CDR1 ENHRY and CDR2 SYGVKD come from the germline V gene. Trimming cost V 10 bases and J 3 bases; bases outside gene matches: 3. The rearrangement joins TRBV10-3 to TRBJ2-7, with TRBD1 identical over 10 bases. The source of this sequence is an adult who received the AZD1222 COVID-19 vaccine. Sequenced material: peripheral blood, taken 28 days after the second AZD1222 dose. CDR3 sequence reads: CATGDRGYEQYF. CDR3 coding DNA: TGTGCCACGGGGGACAGGGGCTACGAGCAGTACTTC.